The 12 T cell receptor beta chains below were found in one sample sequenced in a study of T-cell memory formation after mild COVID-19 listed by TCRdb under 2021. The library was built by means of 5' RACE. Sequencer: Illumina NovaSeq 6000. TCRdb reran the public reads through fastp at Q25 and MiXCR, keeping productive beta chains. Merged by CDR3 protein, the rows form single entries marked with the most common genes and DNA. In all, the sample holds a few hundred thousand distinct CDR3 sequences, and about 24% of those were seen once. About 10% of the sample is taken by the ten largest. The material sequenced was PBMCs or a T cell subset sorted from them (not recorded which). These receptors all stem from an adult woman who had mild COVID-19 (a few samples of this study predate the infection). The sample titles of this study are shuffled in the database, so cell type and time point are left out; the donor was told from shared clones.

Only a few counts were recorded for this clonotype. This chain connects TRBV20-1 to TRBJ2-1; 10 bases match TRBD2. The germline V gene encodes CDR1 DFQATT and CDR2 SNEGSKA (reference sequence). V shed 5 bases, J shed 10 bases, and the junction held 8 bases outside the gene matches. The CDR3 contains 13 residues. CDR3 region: CSAVGLAVKEQFF. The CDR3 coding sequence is TGCAGTGCTGTAGGACTAGCGGTCAAGGAGCAGTTCTTC.

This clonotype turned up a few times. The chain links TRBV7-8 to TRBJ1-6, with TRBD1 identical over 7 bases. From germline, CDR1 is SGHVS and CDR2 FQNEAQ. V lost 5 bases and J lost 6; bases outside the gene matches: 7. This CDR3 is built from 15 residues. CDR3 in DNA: TGTGCCAGCAGCCAGTGGGGGACAGCTAATTCACCCCTCCACTTT. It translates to CASSQWGTANSPLHF.

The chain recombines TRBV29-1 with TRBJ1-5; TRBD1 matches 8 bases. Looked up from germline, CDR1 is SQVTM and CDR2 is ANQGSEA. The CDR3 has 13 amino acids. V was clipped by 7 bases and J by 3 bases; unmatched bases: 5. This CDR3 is CSAGQDSNQPQHF. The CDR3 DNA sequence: TGCAGCGCGGGACAGGACTCCAATCAGCCCCAGCATTTT. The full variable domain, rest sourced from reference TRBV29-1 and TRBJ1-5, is SAVISQKPSRDICQRGTSLTIQCQVDSQVTMMFWYRQQPGQSLTLIATANQGSEATYESGFVIDKFPISRPNLTFSTLTVSNMSPEDSSIYLCSAGQDSNQPQHFGDGTRLSIL.

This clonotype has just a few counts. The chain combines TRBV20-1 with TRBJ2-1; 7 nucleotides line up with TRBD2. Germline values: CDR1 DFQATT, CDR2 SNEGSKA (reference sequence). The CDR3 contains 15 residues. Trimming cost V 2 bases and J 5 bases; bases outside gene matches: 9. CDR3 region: CSARRAGRNNNEQFF. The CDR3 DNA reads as TGCAGTGCTAGACGAGCGGGAAGAAATAACAATGAGCAGTTCTTC.

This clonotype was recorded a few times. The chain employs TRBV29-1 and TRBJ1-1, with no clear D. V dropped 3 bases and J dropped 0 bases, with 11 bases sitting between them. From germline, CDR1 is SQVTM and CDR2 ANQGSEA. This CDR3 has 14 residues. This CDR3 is CSVEDVYMNTEAFF. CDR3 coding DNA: TGCAGCGTTGAGGATGTCTATATGAACACTGAAGCTTTCTTT.

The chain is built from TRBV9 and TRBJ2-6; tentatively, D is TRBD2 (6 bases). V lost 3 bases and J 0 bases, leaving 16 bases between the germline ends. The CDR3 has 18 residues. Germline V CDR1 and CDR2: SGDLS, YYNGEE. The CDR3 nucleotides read TGTGCCAGCAGCGCCCGAGGACTAATATTCTCTGGGGCCAACGTCCTGACTTTC. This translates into CASSARGLIFSGANVLTF.

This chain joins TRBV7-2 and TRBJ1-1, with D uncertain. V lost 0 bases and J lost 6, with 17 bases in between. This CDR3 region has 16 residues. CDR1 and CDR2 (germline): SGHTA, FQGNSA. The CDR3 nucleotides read TGTGCCAGCAGCTTAGCTAACTTTGGTCTACTCCCTGAAGCTTTCTTT. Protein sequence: CASSLANFGLLPEAFF.

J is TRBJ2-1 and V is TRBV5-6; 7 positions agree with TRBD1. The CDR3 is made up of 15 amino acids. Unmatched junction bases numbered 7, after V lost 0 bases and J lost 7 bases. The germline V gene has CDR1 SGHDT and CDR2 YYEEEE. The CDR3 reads CASSLVGTANNEQFF. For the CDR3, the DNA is TGTGCCAGCAGCTTGGTGGGGACAGCGAATAATGAGCAGTTCTTC.

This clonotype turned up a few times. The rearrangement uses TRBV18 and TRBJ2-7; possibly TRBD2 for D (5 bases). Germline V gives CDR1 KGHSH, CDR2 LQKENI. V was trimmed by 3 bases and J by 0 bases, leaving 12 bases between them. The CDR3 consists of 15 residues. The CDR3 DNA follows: TGTGCCAGCTCACCGGACCGGGGAAGCTCCTACGAGCAGTACTTC. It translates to CASSPDRGSSYEQYF. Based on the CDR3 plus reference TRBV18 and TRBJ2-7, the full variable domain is NAGVMQNPRHLVRRRGQEARLRCSPMKGHSHVYWYRQLPEEGLKFMVYLQKENIIDESGMPKERFSAEFPKEGPSILRIQQVVRGDSAAYFCASSPDRGSSYEQYFGPGTRLTVT.

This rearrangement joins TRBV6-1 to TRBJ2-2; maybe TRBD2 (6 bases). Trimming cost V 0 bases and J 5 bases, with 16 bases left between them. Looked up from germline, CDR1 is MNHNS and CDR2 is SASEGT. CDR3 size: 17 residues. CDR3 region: CASSEAEGPYQTGELFF. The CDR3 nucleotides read TGTGCCAGCAGTGAAGCGGAGGGGCCGTATCAGACCGGGGAGCTGTTTTTT.

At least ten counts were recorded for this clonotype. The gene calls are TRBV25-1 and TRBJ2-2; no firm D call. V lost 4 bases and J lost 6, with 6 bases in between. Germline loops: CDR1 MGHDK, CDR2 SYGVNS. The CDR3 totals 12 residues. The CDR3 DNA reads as TGTGCCAGCAGTGCCCCCCCCGGGGAGCTGTTTTTT. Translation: CASSAPPGELFF.

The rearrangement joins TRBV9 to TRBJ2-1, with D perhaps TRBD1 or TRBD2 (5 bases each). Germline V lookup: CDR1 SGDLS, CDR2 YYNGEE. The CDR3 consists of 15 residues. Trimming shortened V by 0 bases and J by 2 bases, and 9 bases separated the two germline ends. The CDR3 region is CASSVDRRAYNEQFF. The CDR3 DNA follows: TGTGCCAGCAGCGTAGACAGGCGGGCCTACAATGAGCAGTTCTTC.